This T cell receptor beta chain was obtained from a study of molecular identifiers for immune sequencing clone quantification. With 0 bases removed from V and 1 base from J, the gap between germline ends came to 12 bases. CDR1 is LGHDT and CDR2 is YNNKEL in the germline V gene (reference sequence). The CDR3 is made up of 17 amino acids. Each CDR3 protein gets one entry after TCRdb re-called the PCR reads with MiXCR. This table has 62,000 or so distinct CDR3 sequences, roughly 20% appearing once. This clonotype was seen ten or more times. The rearrangement links TRBV3-1 to TRBJ2-2, with D possibly TRBD2 on 6 matching bases. The sequencing sample was made of naive CD8+ T cells from blood, with Jurkat cell RNA spiked in. As for subset: FACS-sorted CD8+CD4-CCR7+CD45RA+ naive T cells. The clonotype comes from a human donor in good health. Some libraries in this study had Jurkat cell RNA spiked in. CDR3 sequence reads: CASSQDAGPLNTGELFF. CDR3 sequence (DNA): TGTGCCAGCAGCCAAGATGCGGGGCCTTTGAACACCGGGGAGCTGTTTTTT.